A selection of T cell receptor beta chains follows, all from one sample in a study of blood T cell repertoires in COVID-19. Only in-frame clones appear in the TCRdb table, and some are missing; sequencing was by immunoSEQ multiplex PCR. The sample lists approximately 300,000 clones, 90% to 95% occurring once. Sequencing was carried out using PBMCs or T cells enriched from blood (not recorded which). The receptors were sampled from a woman between 25 and 40 years old who had been exposed to COVID-19. Both conserved end residues are part of each CDR3. Fields, in order: D gene, clone size, J gene, V gene, CDR3 DNA, CDR3 protein. A D gene is named only where the DNA matches it firmly. The size field is filled for only some rows; it gives once, few, many or a size class.

NA | NA | TRBJ1-1 | TRBV2 | TGTGCCAGCAGTGTAAGGGGGGGCCACACTGAAGCTTTCTTT | CASSVRGGHTEAFF
NA | NA | TRBJ2-7 | TRBV11-2 | TGTGCCAGCAGCTTTTCACTTAGCGGAAGCTCCTACGAGCAGTACTTC | CASSFSLSGSSYEQYF
TRBD1 | NA | TRBJ1-2 | TRBV6-5 | TGTGCCAGCAGCCCGGGACAGGGGGCCTCGAAGGGCTACACCTTC | CASSPGQGASKGYTF
NA | NA | TRBJ2-1 | TRBV5-1 | TGCGCCAGCAGCTTGGCCGCGGCAAACAATGAGCAGTTCTTC | CASSLAAANNEQFF
NA | once | TRBJ1-1 | TRBV7-6 | TGTGCCAGCAGCTTTCCCGACAGGGAAGCTTTCTTT | CASSFPDREAFF
NA | NA | TRBJ1-1 | TRBV30 | TGTGCCTGGAGTGTTGGAGTGAACACTGAAGCTTTCTTT | CAWSVGVNTEAFF
NA | NA | TRBJ2-2 | TRBV3-1/TRBV3-2 | TGTGCCAGCAGCCAAGCAGGGATTAACACCGGGGAGCTGTTTTTT | CASSQAGINTGELFF
NA | few | TRBJ2-5 | TRBV6-1 | TGTGCCAGCAGTGAAGCACAGGGTGGCTGGGAGACCCAGTACTTC | CASSEAQGGWETQYF
TRBD2 | NA | TRBJ2-1 | TRBV7-9 | TGTGCCAGCAGCAAGCTAGCGGACTACAATGAGCAGTTCTTC | CASSKLADYNEQFF
NA | NA | TRBJ1-2 | TRBV25-1 | TGTGCCAGCAGTGTCAGGGGAAGGTATGGCTACACCTTC | CASSVRGRYGYTF
NA | NA | TRBJ1-3 | TRBV9 | TGTGCCAGCAGCGGACATTTCTCTGGAAACACCATATATTTT | CASSGHFSGNTIYF
TRBD2 | NA | TRBJ2-7 | TRBV2 | TGTGCCAGCAGTGGGGTCAGCGGGGGTCTAGGAGAGCAGTACTTC | CASSGVSGGLGEQYF
NA | NA | TRBJ1-1 | TRBV5-4 | TGTGCCAGCAGCTTGAAGGGAGGGCGGAACACTGAAGCTTTCTTT | CASSLKGGRNTEAFF
NA | NA | TRBJ1-2 | TRBV2 | TGTGCCAGCAGTGAGGGGGGTTACTATGGCTACACCTTC | CASSEGGYYGYTF
TRBD1 | NA | TRBJ1-4 | TRBV7-8 | TGTGCCAGCAGCGAAAGGCCGAGACAGGGGGTCGAAAAACTGTTTTTT | CASSERPRQGVEKLFF
NA | NA | TRBJ2-7 | TRBV3-1/TRBV3-2 | TGTGCCAGCAGCCTAGTTGGCACTAGCTACGAGCAGTACTTC | CASSLVGTSYEQYF
TRBD2 | NA | TRBJ2-3 | TRBV11-3 | TGTGCCAGCAGCATGAGACGGGGGGGCAGCACAGATACGCAGTATTTT | CASSMRRGGSTDTQYF
NA | once | TRBJ2-3 | TRBV7-3 | TGTGCCAGCAGCTTACTGTCCGCGGATACGCAGTATTTT | CASSLLSADTQYF
TRBD1 | NA | TRBJ2-7 | TRBV27 | TGTGCCAGCAGTTTAAAGGGACAGGGAACCTCCTACGAGCAGTACTTC | CASSLKGQGTSYEQYF
NA | NA | TRBJ1-1 | TRBV19 | TGTGCCAGTAGTATAGGGGCCGGCAGGGTGAACACTGAAGCTTTCTTT | CASSIGAGRVNTEAFF
TRBD2 | once | TRBJ2-5 | TRBV6-2/TRBV6-3 | TGTGCCAGCAGTTCCCGACTAGCGGGGTCCCAAGAGACCCAGTACTTC | CASSSRLAGSQETQYF
TRBD1 | NA | TRBJ1-3 | TRBV18 | TGTGCCAGCTCGTCCACGAGGGCAGGGGGCGGAAACACCATATATTTT | CASSSTRAGGGNTIYF
NA | NA | TRBJ1-2 | TRBV21-1 | TGTGCCAGCAGCAAGTCCCCAAAACAGGGGGTTTGCTATGGCTACACCTTC | CASSKSPKQGVCYGYTF
NA | NA | TRBJ1-5 | TRBV7-9 | TGTGCCAGCAGCCAAGGGGTTCAGCCCCAGCATTTT | CASSQGVQPQHF
NA | NA | TRBJ2-3 | TRBV5-1 | TGCGCCAGCAGCACGGACCGGGATTCTACGCAGTATTTT | CASSTDRDSTQYF
TRBD1 | NA | TRBJ2-3 | TRBV2 | TGTGCCAGCTTGGACAGGGTCGCAGATACGCAGTATTTT | CASLDRVADTQYF
TRBD2 | NA | TRBJ2-7 | TRBV11-1 | TGTGCCAGCAGCCCCGAGATTGGCGCGGGGGGGCCGAACTTC | CASSPEIGAGGPNF
NA | NA | TRBJ1-1 | TRBV9 | TGTGCCAGCAGCGTAGGGGCAGGCATCACTGAAGCTTTCTTT | CASSVGAGITEAFF
TRBD1 | NA | TRBJ1-1 | TRBV4-1 | TGCGCCAGCAGCCATCTCCCCTATCCAATCCGGGACAGGGGATTCACTGAAGCTTTCTTT | CASSHLPYPIRDRGFTEAFF
NA | NA | TRBJ1-3 | TRBV6-2/TRBV6-3 | TGTGCCAGCAGTTACGGCAGGGCTGGAAACACCATATATTTT | CASSYGRAGNTIYF
NA | NA | TRBJ2-3 | TRBV5-6 | TGTGCCAGCAGCTTGTGGGGCCGCCCAGATACGCAGTATTTT | CASSLWGRPDTQYF
NA | NA | TRBJ2-2 | TRBV7-8 | TGTGCCAGCAGCTTAGCGGACAGCGCGAACACCGGGGAGCTGTTTTTT | CASSLADSANTGELFF
NA | NA | TRBJ1-1 | TRBV3-1/TRBV3-2 | TGTGCCAGCAGCCAAACGGGGGACACTGAAGCTTTCTTT | CASSQTGDTEAFF
NA | once | TRBJ1-5 | TRBV28 | TGTGCCAGCACTAGGCTCCTTGGCAATCAGCCCCAGCATTTT | CASTRLLGNQPQHF
TRBD1 | NA | TRBJ2-1 | TRBV19 | TGTGCCAGTGCCCCGGGACAGGGGGCTTATGAGCAGTTCTTC | CASAPGQGAYEQFF
NA | NA | TRBJ2-7 | TRBV5-1 | TGCGCCAGCAGCTTGGCGGGTCGGGGGACGGAAGAGCAGTACTTC | CASSLAGRGTEEQYF
TRBD2 | NA | TRBJ2-1 | TRBV18 | TGTGCCAGCTCACCCTTGCCCAGCGGGGGAAACAATGAGCAGTTCTTC | CASSPLPSGGNNEQFF
TRBD1 | NA | TRBJ1-2 | TRBV4-1 | TGCGCCAGCAGCCACCCCGGGACAGGGCGAGATGGCTACACCTTC | CASSHPGTGRDGYTF
TRBD1 | few | TRBJ1-1 | TRBV5-1 | TGCGCCAGCAGCCTCAGAGGGGGCTCCACCCTGGAGGGGGAAGCTTTCTTT | CASSLRGGSTLEGEAFF
NA | NA | TRBJ2-1 | TRBV9 | TGTGCCAGCAGCGTAGGTGGGGGCCGAAATGAGCAGTTCTTC | CASSVGGGRNEQFF
NA | NA | TRBJ2-3 | TRBV18 | TGTGCCAGCGCGCGGGGCTCCGATACGCAGTATTTT | CASARGSDTQYF
TRBD2 | NA | TRBJ2-7 | TRBV9 | TGTGCCAGCAGCCGAACGGGACTAGCCGAGCAGTACTTC | CASSRTGLAEQYF
NA | NA | TRBJ2-7 | TRBV20-1 | TGCAGTGCTAGTGGTCCCCCGCAGGGGGGTCCCTACGAGCAGTACTTC | CSASGPPQGGPYEQYF
TRBD1 | few | TRBJ1-2 | TRBV5-1 | TGCGCCAGCAGCTTTGACAGGGAGTATGGCTACACCTTC | CASSFDREYGYTF
NA | NA | TRBJ2-2 | TRBV5-1 | TGCGCCAGCAGCGCGTCACGTGACACCGGGGAGCTGTTTTTT | CASSASRDTGELFF
NA | once | TRBJ1-5 | TRBV7-9 | TGTGCCAGCAGCCCCGGAACAGGTGTAGGTCAGCCCCAGCATTTT | CASSPGTGVGQPQHF
TRBD1 | few | TRBJ1-2 | TRBV9 | TGTGCCAGCAGCGGTCAGGGGGCAGCTAACTATGGCTACACCTTC | CASSGQGAANYGYTF
NA | NA | TRBJ1-3 | TRBV3-1/TRBV3-2 | TGTGCCAGCAGCCTCAGGATGGGTGGAAACACCATATATTTT | CASSLRMGGNTIYF